This T cell receptor beta chain originates from a study of T cells in Graves' hyperthyroidism and ophthalmopathy. Study overall: The blood sample was taken at first diagnosis, before treatment began.

The V gene's germline CDR1 is MDHEN and CDR2 SYDVKM. Trimming cost V 2 bases and J 2 bases, with 11 bases left between them. The CDR3 is 15 amino acids. In this sample, this clonotype turned up many times. RNA transcripts yielded amplified TCR beta CDR3 regions. The TCR CDR3 was amplified in a first-round RT-PCR using the HTBI primer set. Via MiXCR, TCRdb re-called the multiplex PCR reads, giving one row per CDR3 protein. The sample consists of fewer than 600,000 distinct CDR3 sequences, 12% to 15% of them appearing once. The TCR originated in a woman in her 40s with Graves' hyperthyroidism. V usage is TRBV28 and J usage is TRBJ2-3; D is ambiguous. Sequencing was carried out using blood. The DNA for the CDR3 is TGTGCCAGCAGTTTACTCGGGCGGACCACAGATACGCAGTATTTT. Protein product: CASSLLGRTTDTQYF.